This TCR beta chain was sequenced for a study of blood T cell repertoires in COVID-19. About the study: Sites across the United States, Italy and Spain contributed samples from acute and convalescent COVID-19. T cells, B-cell-depleted T cells, or PBMCs supplied cDNA or gDNA.

The CDR3 totals 18 residues. CDR1 and CDR2 (germline): SNHLY, FYNNEI. V trimming: 2 bases; J trimming: 2 bases; junction bases outside the gene matches: 9. In the source study's methods: From reference gene primer amplification, estimates of nucleated cell counts were derived. The repertoire was sequenced with immunoSEQ multiplex PCR; TCRdb's copy has only in-frame clones and lacks some. That table gives V, J and clone size, and the DNA gave D and trimming. Of around 100,000 clones in the sample, 75% to 90% were seen once. The source is a woman aged 65 to 85 with acute or convalescent COVID-19. V and J are TRBV2 and TRBJ2-3; 11 nucleotides align to TRBD2. What was sequenced was peripheral blood. The CDR3 coding sequence is TGTGCCAGCAGTGAACGAAGACCGGGACTAGCGGACACAGATACGCAGTATTTT. As protein: CASSERRPGLADTDTQYF.